This TCR beta chain was retrieved from a study of T cell clusters in autoimmune cytopenias. TRB was amplified from roughly 0.25 ug of peripheral blood genomic DNA per sample. In germline, CDR1 is LGHNA, CDR2 YNFKEQ. This CDR3 contains 18 residues. One tube held mixed TRB-A and TRB-B primer pools for touch-down PCR. TCRdb reanalyzed the multiplex PCR reads, giving one entry per CDR3 protein sequence and no DNA. The sample has about 1,500 distinct CDR3 sequences. These data were likewise used in another study, on T cell repertoires in aging, cancer and after chemotherapy.

The sequencing sample was made of peripheral blood. The TCR was taken from a human donor with chronic lymphocytic leukemia. The chain has TRBV4-2 and TRBJ2-1; TCRdb proposes TRBD1, but this gene call is untestable without DNA. The CDR3 loop is CASSQDSADSHRYNEQFF.